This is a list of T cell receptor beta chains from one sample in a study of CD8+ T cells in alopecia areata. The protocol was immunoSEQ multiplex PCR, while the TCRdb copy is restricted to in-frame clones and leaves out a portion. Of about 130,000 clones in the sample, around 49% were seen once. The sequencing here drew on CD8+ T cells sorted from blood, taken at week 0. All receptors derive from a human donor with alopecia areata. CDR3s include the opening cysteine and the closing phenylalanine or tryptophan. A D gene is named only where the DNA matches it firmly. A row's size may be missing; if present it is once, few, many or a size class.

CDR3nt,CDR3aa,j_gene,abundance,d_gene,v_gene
TGTGCCAGCAGCTTAGGAGAAGAGACCCAGTACTTC,CASSLGEETQYF,TRBJ2-5,.,.,TRBV7-9
TGTGCCAGCAGGGCCTGGACACAACAAAGGGTTGAGACCCAGTACTTC,CASRAWTQQRVETQYF,TRBJ2-5,.,.,TRBV13
TGTGCCAGCAGCTTAGAACAGGGGCCCTACAATGAGCAGTTCTTC,CASSLEQGPYNEQFF,TRBJ2-1,hyperexpanded,TRBD1,TRBV11-2
TGCGCCAGCAGCCAAGGGGTTAGCACAGATACGCAGTATTTT,CASSQGVSTDTQYF,TRBJ2-3,.,.,TRBV4-3
TGCGCCAGCAGCCAAGCCCTGGACAGCAACTCCTACGAGCAGTACTTC,CASSQALDSNSYEQYF,TRBJ2-7,.,.,TRBV4-3
TGTGCCAGCAGCGAGACTTCGAGCGGCGCTGAAGCTTTCTTT,CASSETSSGAEAFF,TRBJ1-1,few,.,TRBV7-9
TGCAGCGTCAACGGCGACCCGAGGGGTGAAGCTTTCTTT,CSVNGDPRGEAFF,TRBJ1-1,.,.,TRBV29-1
TGCGCCAGCAGAAACCGACAGGGGTTAGTTTCAGATACGCAGTATTTT,CASRNRQGLVSDTQYF,TRBJ2-3,.,TRBD1,TRBV5-1
TGTGCCAGCAGTGAAGCGCCGGGATCCACCTACGAGCAGTACTTC,CASSEAPGSTYEQYF,TRBJ2-7,.,.,TRBV6-1
TGTGCCAGCAGCCTTGGACAGCTCACCTACGAGCAGTACTTC,CASSLGQLTYEQYF,TRBJ2-7,.,.,TRBV4-2
TGTGCCAGCAGCCAGGGGGACAGGGGGTTTCCATCCTACGAGCAGTACTTC,CASSQGDRGFPSYEQYF,TRBJ2-7,.,TRBD1,TRBV5-6
TGTGCCAGTACCCCGGGTTACAGTACTGGGGCCAACGTCCTGACTTTC,CASTPGYSTGANVLTF,TRBJ2-6,few,.,TRBV19
TGTGCCAGCAGCGGGCGGGCTTCATTAGAGACCCAGTACTTC,CASSGRASLETQYF,TRBJ2-5,.,.,TRBV13
TGTGCCAGCCACCCAGGCGGAGGGGGGGAGACCCAGTACTTC,CASHPGGGGETQYF,TRBJ2-5,few,.,TRBV27
TGTGCCAGTAGTCATACAGAGGGGAACACTGAAGCTTTCTTT,CASSHTEGNTEAFF,TRBJ1-1,.,.,TRBV19
TGTGCCTCCCGACAGGGGGCCTACGAGCAGTACTTC,CASRQGAYEQYF,TRBJ2-7,.,TRBD1,TRBV30
TGTGCCAGCAGGCCGCTGGCAGAAGATGGCTACACCTTC,CASRPLAEDGYTF,TRBJ1-2,.,.,TRBV11-2
TGTGCCAGCTCACCGTCAACAGGGGGAAATCAGCCCCAGCATTTT,CASSPSTGGNQPQHF,TRBJ1-5,.,TRBD1,TRBV18
TGTGCCAGTAGTACCAGGGCTGATTACAATGAGCAGTTCTTC,CASSTRADYNEQFF,TRBJ2-1,few,.,TRBV19
TGTGCCATCGAAGGGACACTATCCTACGAGCAGTACTTC,CAIEGTLSYEQYF,TRBJ2-7,.,.,TRBV2
TGCAGCGTCGGGTTGGGGTCCGGAAACACCATATATTTT,CSVGLGSGNTIYF,TRBJ1-3,.,.,TRBV29-1
TGTGCCACCGAGGGACATGAGCAGTTCTTC,CATEGHEQFF,TRBJ2-1,.,.,TRBV6-5
TGCGCCAGCAGCCAGGCCGGGACTCAGTACGAGCAGTACTTC,CASSQAGTQYEQYF,TRBJ2-7,few,.,TRBV4-1
TGTGCCAGCAGCCCCTATCGGGTGAGCCCCTACAATGAGCAGTTCTTC,CASSPYRVSPYNEQFF,TRBJ2-1,few,.,TRBV7-2
TGTGCCAGCAGCGCGGACAGGGCCGGCTATGGCTACACCTTC,CASSADRAGYGYTF,TRBJ1-2,.,TRBD1,TRBV5-8
TGCAGCGTTGGTAGCGGGGGGACCTACGAGCAGTACTTC,CSVGSGGTYEQYF,TRBJ2-7,few,TRBD2,TRBV29-1
TGTGCCAGCAGCGTCGCCGGGCCTCCCTACGAGCAGTACTTC,CASSVAGPPYEQYF,TRBJ2-7,.,.,TRBV9
TGTGCCAGCAGCTTTAACTATGGCTACACCTTC,CASSFNYGYTF,TRBJ1-2,.,.,TRBV13
TGTGCCAGCTCCCCTCCCCTCCAAGAGACCCAGTACTTC,CASSPPLQETQYF,TRBJ2-5,.,.,TRBV5-6
TGTGCCAGCAGGAACACCGGGGAGCTGTTTTTT,CASRNTGELFF,TRBJ2-2,few,.,TRBV27
TGTGCCAGCAGTTTATCGGGGGATCAGCCCCAGCATTTT,CASSLSGDQPQHF,TRBJ1-5,.,.,TRBV27
TGTGCCAGCAGCACCACAGTTGCCCCCACGGATACGCAGTATTTT,CASSTTVAPTDTQYF,TRBJ2-3,.,.,TRBV7-6
TGTGCCAGCAGCTTAGGCGGGACTCAGGGCTACACCTTC,CASSLGGTQGYTF,TRBJ1-2,.,.,TRBV7-9
TGTGCCAGCAGCTTAGTCAAGGGGAGGGGAGGTTACAATGAGCAGTTCTTC,CASSLVKGRGGYNEQFF,TRBJ2-1,many,TRBD2,TRBV11-2
TGCAGCGTTGAGAGCTCGGTAGGATCCTATGGCTACACCTTC,CSVESSVGSYGYTF,TRBJ1-2,.,.,TRBV29-1
TGTGCCAGCAGCTTAGCCCCCAGGTTGGATAGCTACACCTTC,CASSLAPRLDSYTF,TRBJ1-2,.,.,TRBV7-9
TGTGCCAGCAGCCAAGGCAGTTACAATGAGCAGTTCTTC,CASSQGSYNEQFF,TRBJ2-1,.,.,TRBV14